The present entry profiles one T cell receptor beta chain with its context. The data belong to a study of blood T cell repertoires in COVID-19. Study context: Acute-phase and convalescent COVID-19 samples originated in the United States, Italy and Spain. T cells, B-cell-depleted T cells, or PBMCs supplied cDNA or gDNA.

Categorization into cohorts depended on clinical history that participants reported. V shed 0 bases and J 10 bases; nucleotides not matched to a gene: 2. CDR1 and CDR2 (germline): SGHNT, YENEEA. The CDR3 spans 14 residues. Original analysis: How many nucleated cells were present was estimated from reference gene primer amplification. Data came from immunoSEQ multiplex PCR; TCRdb stores just in-frame clones and leaves some out. The V and J calls and clone size come from that table; D and trimming were worked out from the DNA. The sample lists almost 200,000 clones, more than 70% occurring once. The sequenced sample was PBMCs or T cells enriched from blood (not recorded which). The TCR originated in a woman in her late teens or twenties who had recovered from COVID-19. This sequence joins TRBV11-3 and TRBJ2-2; 10 bases are a match to TRBD1. In DNA form, the CDR3 reads TGTGCCAGCAGCTTAGACGGGACAGGGGAGGAGCTGTTTTTT. Encoded protein: CASSLDGTGEELFF.